This TCR beta chain was sequenced during a study of Graves' ophthalmopathy and Graves' hyperthyroidism. Transcripts of RNA were the source for amplifying TCR beta CDR3 regions. HTBI primers were used in a first-round RT-PCR, which preceded a second-round multiplex PCR. TCRdb itself ran the multiplex PCR reads through MiXCR, one entry per CDR3 protein. The sample has around 400,000 distinct CDR3 sequences, roughly 21% seen once; the top ten hold 2.5% to 3.5%. CDR3 length: 15 amino acids. The V and J ends lost 3 bases and 6 bases, in that order; junction bases with no gene match: 7. Sequencing input: peripheral blood. The sequence came from a woman aged 18-30 years with stable Graves' hyperthyroidism. J is TRBJ1-5 and V is TRBV12-3 or TRBV12-4; 8 bases are a match to TRBD1. The CDR3 sequence is CASSFSGGAGQPQHF. CDR3 in DNA: TGTGCCAGCAGTTTTTCAGGGGGCGCGGGTCAGCCCCAGCATTTT.